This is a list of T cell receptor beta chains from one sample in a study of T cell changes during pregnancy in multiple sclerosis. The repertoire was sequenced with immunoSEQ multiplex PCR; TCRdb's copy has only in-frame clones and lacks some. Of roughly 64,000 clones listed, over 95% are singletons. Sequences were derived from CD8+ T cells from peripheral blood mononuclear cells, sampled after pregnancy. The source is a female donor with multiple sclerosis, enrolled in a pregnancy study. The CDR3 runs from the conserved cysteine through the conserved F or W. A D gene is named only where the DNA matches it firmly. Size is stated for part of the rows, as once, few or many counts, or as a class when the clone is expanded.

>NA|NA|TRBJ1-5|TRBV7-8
CASSLDREIYQPQHF
TGTGCCAGCAGCTTAGACAGGGAGATTTATCAGCCCCAGCATTTT
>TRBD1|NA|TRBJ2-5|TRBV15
CATSRDRAQETQYF
TGTGCCACCAGTCGGGACAGGGCCCAAGAGACCCAGTACTTC
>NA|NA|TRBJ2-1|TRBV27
CASSLYGLHNEQFF
TGTGCCAGCAGTTTATATGGGCTTCACAATGAGCAGTTCTTC
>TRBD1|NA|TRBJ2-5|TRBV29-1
CSVDPTLQGPNQETQYF
TGCAGCGTTGACCCCACCCTACAGGGGCCAAACCAAGAGACCCAGTACTTC
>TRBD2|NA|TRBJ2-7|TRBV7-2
CASSLPLAGPSSYEQYF
TGTGCCAGCAGCTTGCCACTAGCGGGGCCCAGCTCCTACGAGCAGTACTTC
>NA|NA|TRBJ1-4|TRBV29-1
CSVLKTGPTAGATNEKLFF
TGCAGCGTCCTCAAAACAGGGCCGACGGCGGGTGCAACTAATGAAAAACTGTTTTTT
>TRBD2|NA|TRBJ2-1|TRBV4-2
CASSLLAGRNEQFF
TGTGCCAGCAGCCTACTAGCGGGACGGAATGAGCAGTTCTTC
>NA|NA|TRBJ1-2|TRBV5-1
CASSSDSTGYTF
TGCGCCAGCAGCTCGGACAGTACCGGCTACACCTTC
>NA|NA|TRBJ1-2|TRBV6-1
CASSEWAREDYGYTF
TGTGCCAGCAGTGAATGGGCCAGGGAAGACTATGGCTACACCTTC
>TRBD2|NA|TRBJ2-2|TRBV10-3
CAIRDLSGGPHTGELFF
TGTGCCATCCGGGACCTTAGCGGGGGGCCCCACACCGGGGAGCTGTTTTTT
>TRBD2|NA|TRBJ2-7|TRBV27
CASSLGLAGVAGEQYF
TGTGCCAGCAGTTTGGGACTAGCGGGAGTAGCAGGCGAGCAGTACTTC
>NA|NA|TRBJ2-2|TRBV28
CASSHHRGTSNGELFF
TGTGCCAGCAGCCACCACCGTGGAACTAGTAACGGGGAGCTGTTTTTT
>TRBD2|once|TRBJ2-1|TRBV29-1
CSVEPRSGRSYEQFF
TGCAGCGTTGAACCCCGGAGCGGGAGGTCTTATGAGCAGTTCTTC
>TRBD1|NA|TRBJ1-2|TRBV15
CATTRGTGGSGYGYTF
TGTGCCACTACCCGGGGGACAGGGGGCTCAGGGTATGGCTACACCTTC
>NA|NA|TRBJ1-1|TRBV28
CASRDSEAFF
TGTGCCAGCAGGGACAGTGAAGCTTTCTTT
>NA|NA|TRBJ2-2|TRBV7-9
CASSPGTGELFF
TGTGCCAGCAGCCCAGGAACCGGGGAGCTGTTTTTT
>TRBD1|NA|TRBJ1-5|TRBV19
CASRPGQGAAQPQHF
TGTGCCAGTCGTCCGGGACAGGGGGCCGCTCAGCCCCAGCATTTT
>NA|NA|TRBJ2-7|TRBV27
CASSLVGRDPSYEQYF
TGTGCCAGCAGTTTAGTTGGGCGGGACCCCTCCTACGAGCAGTACTTC
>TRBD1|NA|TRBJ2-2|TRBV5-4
CASSLGDRGRELFF
TGTGCCAGCAGCTTGGGGGACAGGGGGCGGGAGCTGTTTTTT
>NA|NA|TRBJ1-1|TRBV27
CASSFTRGGFTEAFF
TGTGCCAGCAGTTTTACCCGGGGAGGTTTCACTGAAGCTTTCTTT
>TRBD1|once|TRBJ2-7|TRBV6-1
CASITQGFRSYEQYF
TGTGCCAGCATCACACAGGGGTTTCGATCCTACGAGCAGTACTTC
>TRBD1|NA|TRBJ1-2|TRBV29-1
CSVETGHGYTF
TGCAGCGTTGAGACAGGGCATGGCTACACCTTC
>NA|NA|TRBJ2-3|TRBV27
CAGTRGWGTDTQYF
TGTGCCGGCACCAGGGGATGGGGCACAGATACGCAGTATTTT
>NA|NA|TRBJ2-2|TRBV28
CASNIDRYTGELFF
TGTGCCAGCAACATAGACAGGTACACCGGGGAGCTGTTTTTT
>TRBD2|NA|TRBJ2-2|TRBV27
CASRGGAGELFF
TGTGCCAGCAGGGGGGGGGCCGGGGAGCTGTTTTTT
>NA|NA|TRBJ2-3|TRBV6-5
CASSYLAGKDTQYF
TGTGCCAGCAGTTACTTGGCGGGAAAAGATACGCAGTATTTT
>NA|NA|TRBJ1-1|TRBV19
CATKAGRGNTEAFF
TGTGCAACCAAAGCGGGGCGGGGGAACACTGAAGCTTTCTTT
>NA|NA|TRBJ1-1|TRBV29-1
CSVERTGTEAFF
TGCAGCGTTGAACGGACGGGGACTGAAGCTTTCTTT
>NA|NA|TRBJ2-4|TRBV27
CASSPGLIAKNIQYF
TGTGCCAGCAGTCCCGGACTGATAGCCAAAAACATTCAGTACTTC
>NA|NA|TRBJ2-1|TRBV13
CASSLVGQGPYNEQFF
TGTGCCAGCAGCTTAGTGGGGCAGGGCCCTTACAATGAGCAGTTCTTC
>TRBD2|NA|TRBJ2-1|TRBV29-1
CSVEGLVSNEQFF
TGCAGCGTTGAGGGACTAGTAAGCAATGAGCAGTTCTTC
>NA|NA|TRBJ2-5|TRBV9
CASSVRRDSAETQYF
TGTGCCAGCAGCGTAAGGCGGGATTCCGCAGAGACCCAGTACTTC
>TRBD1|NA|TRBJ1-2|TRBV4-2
CASSQVGGEDGGYTF
TGTGCCAGCAGCCAAGTAGGGGGCGAAGACGGTGGCTACACCTTC
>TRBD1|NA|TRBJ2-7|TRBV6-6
CASSYHDRGLVEQYF
TGTGCCAGCAGTTACCACGACAGGGGGCTCGTGGAGCAGTACTTC
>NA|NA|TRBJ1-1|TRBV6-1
CASSEGGQTNTEAFF
TGTGCCAGCAGTGAAGGGGGCCAGACCAACACTGAAGCTTTCTTT
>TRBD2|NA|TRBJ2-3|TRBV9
CASFPTSRAGGADTQYF
TGTGCCAGCTTTCCGACTTCGAGGGCCGGGGGGGCAGATACGCAGTATTTT
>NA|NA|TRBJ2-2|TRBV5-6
CASSSQINVIAEGTGELFF
TGTGCCAGCAGCTCACAGATTAATGTAATAGCGGAGGGGACCGGGGAGCTGTTTTTT
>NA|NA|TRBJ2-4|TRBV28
CASSPTVGRGANIQYF
TGTGCCAGCAGCCCAACGGTGGGACGGGGGGCAAACATTCAGTACTTC
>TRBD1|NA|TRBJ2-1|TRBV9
CASSPGTGGSYNEQFF
TGTGCCAGCAGCCCCGGGACAGGGGGCTCCTACAATGAGCAGTTCTTC
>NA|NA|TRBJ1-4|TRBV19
CASSQTVEKLFF
TGTGCCAGTAGTCAGACAGTTGAAAAACTGTTTTTT
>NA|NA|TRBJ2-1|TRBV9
CASSVGRGGFLSNEQFF
TGTGCCAGCAGCGTAGGCAGGGGTGGTTTTCTTTCCAATGAGCAGTTCTTC
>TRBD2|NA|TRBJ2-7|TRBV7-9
CASSLLAGGSSEQYF
TGTGCCAGCAGCTTACTAGCGGGAGGGAGCAGCGAGCAGTACTTC
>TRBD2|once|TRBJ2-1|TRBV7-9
CASTRDYDVSEQFF
TGTGCCAGCACCCGGGACTATGACGTAAGTGAGCAGTTCTTC
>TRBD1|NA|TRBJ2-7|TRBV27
CASSRPGQVYEQYF
TGTGCCAGCAGCCGCCCCGGACAGGTTTACGAGCAGTACTTC
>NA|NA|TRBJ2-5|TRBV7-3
CASSLTGTPGGETQYF
TGTGCCAGCAGCCTTACCGGGACTCCCGGGGGAGAGACCCAGTACTTC
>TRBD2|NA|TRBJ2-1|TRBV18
CASSYTGGPLDEQFF
TGTGCCAGCTCATATACGGGAGGGCCCTTGGATGAGCAGTTCTTC
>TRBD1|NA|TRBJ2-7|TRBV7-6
CASSRGQTYEQYF
TGTGCCAGCAGCCGGGGACAGACCTACGAGCAGTACTTC
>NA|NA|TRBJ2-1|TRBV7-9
CASSLVGNYNEQFF
TGTGCCAGCAGCTTGGTCGGGAATTACAATGAGCAGTTCTTC
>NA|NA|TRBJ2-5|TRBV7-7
CASSPGHYQETQYF
TGTGCTAGCAGTCCGGGACACTACCAAGAGACCCAGTACTTC
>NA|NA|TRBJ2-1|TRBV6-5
CASSPFSYNEQFF
TGTGCCAGCAGCCCCTTCAGTTACAATGAGCAGTTCTTC
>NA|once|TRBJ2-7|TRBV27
CASSPSRNEQYF
TGTGCCAGCAGCCCTAGCCGTAACGAGCAGTACTTC
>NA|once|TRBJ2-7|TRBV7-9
CASSITGFDALEQYF
TGTGCCAGCAGCATCACAGGGTTCGACGCCTTGGAGCAGTACTTC